The source of this T cell receptor (beta chain) is a study of blood T cell repertoires in COVID-19. Turning to the study itself: The origin of the acute and convalescent COVID-19 samples was the United States, Italy and Spain. The analysed material was cDNA or gDNA that came from T cells, B-cell-depleted T cells, or PBMCs.

The Seattle patients, enrolled during active infection, were followed longitudinally. How the authors handled the data: From reference gene primer amplification, estimates of nucleated cell counts were derived. Profiling relied on immunoSEQ multiplex PCR, and the TCRdb table lists in-frame clones only, not all of them. V and J calls and clone size are copied from that table; D and trimming were computed from the DNA. The table records around 80,000 clones, roughly 85% of them present only once. The CDR3 is 18 residues long. The V and J ends lost 0 bases and 1 base respectively, with 17 bases between them. From germline, CDR1 is KGHDR and CDR2 SFDVKD.

The sequence was collected from a man over 45 with COVID-19, enrolled during active disease. The sample comprised peripheral blood. The chain uses TRBV24-1 and TRBJ1-1; a possible D gene is TRBD1 (5 bases). DNA of the CDR3: TGTGCCACCAGTGATTTGCAAGGGGATCGCAAAGGGAACACTGAAGCTTTCTTT. Translating it yields CATSDLQGDRKGNTEAFF.